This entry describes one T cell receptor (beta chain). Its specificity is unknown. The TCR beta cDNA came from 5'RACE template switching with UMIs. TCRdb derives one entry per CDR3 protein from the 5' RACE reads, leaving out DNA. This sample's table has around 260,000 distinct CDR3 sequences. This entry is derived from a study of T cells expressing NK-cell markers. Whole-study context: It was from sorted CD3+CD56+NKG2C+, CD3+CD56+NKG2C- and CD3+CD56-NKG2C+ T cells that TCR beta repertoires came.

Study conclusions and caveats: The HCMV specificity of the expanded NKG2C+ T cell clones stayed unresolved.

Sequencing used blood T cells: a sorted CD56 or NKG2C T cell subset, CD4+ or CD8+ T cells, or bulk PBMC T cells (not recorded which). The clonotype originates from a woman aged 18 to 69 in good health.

The CDR3 sequence is CASCGQGYNEQFF. The V and J genes are TRBV12-3 or TRBV12-4 and TRBJ2-1; TCRdb gives TRBD1 as the D gene, but with no DNA this cannot be confirmed. CDR3 length equals 13 residues.